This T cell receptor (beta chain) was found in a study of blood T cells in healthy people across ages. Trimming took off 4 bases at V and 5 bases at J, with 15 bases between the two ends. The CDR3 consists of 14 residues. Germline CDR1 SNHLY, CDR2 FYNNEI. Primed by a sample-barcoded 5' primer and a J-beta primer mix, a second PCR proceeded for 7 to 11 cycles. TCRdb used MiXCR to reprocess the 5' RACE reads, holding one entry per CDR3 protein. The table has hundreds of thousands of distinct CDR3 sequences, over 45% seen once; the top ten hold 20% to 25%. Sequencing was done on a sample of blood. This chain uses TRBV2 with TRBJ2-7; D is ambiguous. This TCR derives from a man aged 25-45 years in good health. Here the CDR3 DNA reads TGTGCCAGCAGTGGATCGCTAACCTCGAACGAGCAGTACTTC. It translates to CASSGSLTSNEQYF.